Listed here is a single T cell receptor (beta chain). Its antigen is undetermined. Germline loops: CDR1 SGDLS, CDR2 YYNGEE. The CDR3 is 15 amino acids. J lost 6 bases, V lost 0 bases, and 3 bases had no gene match. These data originate in a study of Graves' ophthalmopathy and Graves' hyperthyroidism. Whole-study findings and limits: Detection in blood was also observed for most expanded thyroid clonotypes above 0.001 frequency.

Fresh peripheral blood, around 9.3 ml, was the PBMC source. Amplified material comprised TCR beta CDR3 regions derived from RNA transcripts. An initial RT-PCR round employing HTBI primers preceded a second-round multiplex PCR. TCRdb reprocessed the multiplex PCR reads with MiXCR, giving one entry per CDR3 protein. The sample includes about 380,000 distinct CDR3 sequences, 15% of them seen just once. The TCR comes from a woman between 18 and 29 years old with stable Graves' hyperthyroidism. V and J are TRBV9 and TRBJ2-2; 9 bases agree with TRBD1. Sequenced sample: peripheral blood. The CDR3 protein is CASSVGQGVAGELFF. The CDR3 coding sequence is TGTGCCAGCAGCGTAGGACAGGGGGTAGCCGGGGAGCTGTTTTTT.